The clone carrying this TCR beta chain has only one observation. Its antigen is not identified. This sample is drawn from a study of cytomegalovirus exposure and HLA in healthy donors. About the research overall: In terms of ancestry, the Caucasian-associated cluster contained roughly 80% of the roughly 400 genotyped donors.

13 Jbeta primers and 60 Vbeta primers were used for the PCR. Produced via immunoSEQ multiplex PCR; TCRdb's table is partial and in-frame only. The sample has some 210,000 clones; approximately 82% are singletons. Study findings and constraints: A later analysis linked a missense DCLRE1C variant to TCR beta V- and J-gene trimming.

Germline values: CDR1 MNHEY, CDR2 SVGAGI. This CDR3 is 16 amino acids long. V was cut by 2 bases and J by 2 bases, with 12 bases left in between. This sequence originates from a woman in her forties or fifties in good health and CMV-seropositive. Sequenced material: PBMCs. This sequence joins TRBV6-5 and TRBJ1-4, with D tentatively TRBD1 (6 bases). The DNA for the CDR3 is TGTGCCAGCAGTTACGGGCAGGGGTCGACTAATGAAAAACTGTTTTTT. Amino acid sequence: CASSYGQGSTNEKLFF.